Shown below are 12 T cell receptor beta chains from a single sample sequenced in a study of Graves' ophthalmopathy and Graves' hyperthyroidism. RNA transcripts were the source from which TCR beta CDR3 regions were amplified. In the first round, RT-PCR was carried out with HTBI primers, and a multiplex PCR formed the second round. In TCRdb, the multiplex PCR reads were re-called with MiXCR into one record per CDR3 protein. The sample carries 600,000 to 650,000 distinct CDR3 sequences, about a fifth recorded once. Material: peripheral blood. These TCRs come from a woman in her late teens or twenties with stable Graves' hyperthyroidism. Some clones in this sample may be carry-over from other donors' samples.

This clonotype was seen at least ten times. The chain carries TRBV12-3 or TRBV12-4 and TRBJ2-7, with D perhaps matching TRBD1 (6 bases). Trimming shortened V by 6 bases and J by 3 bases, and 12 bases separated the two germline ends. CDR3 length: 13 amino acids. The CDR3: CASRGGEVYEQYF. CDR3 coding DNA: TGTGCCAGCAGAGGGGGAGAAGTCTACGAGCAGTACTTC.

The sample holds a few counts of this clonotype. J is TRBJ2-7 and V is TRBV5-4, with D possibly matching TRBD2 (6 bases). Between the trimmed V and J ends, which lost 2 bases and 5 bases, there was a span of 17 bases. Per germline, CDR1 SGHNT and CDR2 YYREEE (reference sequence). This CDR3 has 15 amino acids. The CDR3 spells CASSLRTEWRDEQYF. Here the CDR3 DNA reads TGTGCCAGCAGCTTACGGACGGAATGGAGGGACGAGCAGTACTTC.

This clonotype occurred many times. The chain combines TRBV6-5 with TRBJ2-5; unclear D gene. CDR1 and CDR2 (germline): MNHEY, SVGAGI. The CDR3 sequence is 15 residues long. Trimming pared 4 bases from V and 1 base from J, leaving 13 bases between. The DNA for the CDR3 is TGTGCCAGCAGTTTGATTGGGCAGCCCCAAGAGACCCAGTACTTC. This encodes CASSLIGQPQETQYF.

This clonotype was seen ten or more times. The DNA of the CDR3 is TGCGCCAGCAGCATCCCGGGTTCACCCCTCCACTTT. Its protein is CASSIPGSPLHF. V is TRBV5-1 and J is TRBJ1-6; no clear D gene. V lost 4 bases and J lost 9, with 8 bases in between. Germline V gene sequence: CDR1 SGHRS, CDR2 YFSETQ. The CDR3 length is 12 residues.

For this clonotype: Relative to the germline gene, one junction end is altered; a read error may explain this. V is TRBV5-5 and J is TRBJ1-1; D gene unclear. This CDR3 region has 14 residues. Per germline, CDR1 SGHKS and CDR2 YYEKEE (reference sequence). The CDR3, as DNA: TGTGCCAGCAGCTTGGGGGCGGGGAACACTGAATCTTTCTTT. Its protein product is CASSLGAGNTESFF. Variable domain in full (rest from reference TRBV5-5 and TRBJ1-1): DAGVTQSPTHLIKTRGQQVTLRCSPISGHKSVSWYQQVLGQGPQFIFQYYEKEERGRGNFPDRFSARQFPNYSSELNVNALLLGDSALYLCASSLGAGNTESFFGQGTRLTVV.

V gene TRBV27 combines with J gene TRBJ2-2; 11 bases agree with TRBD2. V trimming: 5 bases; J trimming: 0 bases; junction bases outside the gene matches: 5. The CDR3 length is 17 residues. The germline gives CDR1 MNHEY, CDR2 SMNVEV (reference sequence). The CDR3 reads CASSQLAGVANTGELFF. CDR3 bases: TGTGCCAGCAGTCAACTAGCGGGAGTGGCGAACACCGGGGAGCTGTTTTTT.

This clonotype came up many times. CDR3 amino acids: CASSSNPGTGEETQYF. The CDR3 DNA sequence: TGTGCCAGCAGTTCCAATCCCGGGACCGGAGAAGAGACCCAGTACTTC. The chain joins TRBV12-3 or TRBV12-4 to TRBJ2-5; tentatively, D is TRBD1 or TRBD2 (5 bases each). CDR3 length: 16 amino acids. Trimming removed 4 bases at V and 3 bases at J, with 18 bases between.

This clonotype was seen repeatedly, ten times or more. The CDR3, as DNA: TGTGCCAGCAGTTACTGGGACAGGGGTTCCTACGAGCAGTACTTC. It specifies CASSYWDRGSYEQYF. The rearrangement uses TRBV6-2 or TRBV6-3 and TRBJ2-7; 10 bases agree with TRBD1. The V segment lost 1 base and the J segment 1 base; nucleotides outside the gene matches: 1. The CDR3 extends over 15 amino acids. Germline CDR1 and CDR2: MNHEY and SVGEGT.

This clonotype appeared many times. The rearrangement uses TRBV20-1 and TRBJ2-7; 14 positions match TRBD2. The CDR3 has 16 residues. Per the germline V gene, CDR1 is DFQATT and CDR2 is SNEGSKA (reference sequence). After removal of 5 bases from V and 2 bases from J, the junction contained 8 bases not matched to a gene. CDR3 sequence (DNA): TGCAGTGCTGCCCCGGGACTAGCGGGAGTCCCCTACGAGCAGTACTTC. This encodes CSAAPGLAGVPYEQYF.

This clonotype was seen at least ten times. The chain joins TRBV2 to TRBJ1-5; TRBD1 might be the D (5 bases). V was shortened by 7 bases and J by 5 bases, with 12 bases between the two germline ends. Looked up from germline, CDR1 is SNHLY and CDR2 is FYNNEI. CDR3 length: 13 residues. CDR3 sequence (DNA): TGTGCCAGCACGTCCCAGGGCGATCAGCCCCAGCATTTT. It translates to CASTSQGDQPQHF.

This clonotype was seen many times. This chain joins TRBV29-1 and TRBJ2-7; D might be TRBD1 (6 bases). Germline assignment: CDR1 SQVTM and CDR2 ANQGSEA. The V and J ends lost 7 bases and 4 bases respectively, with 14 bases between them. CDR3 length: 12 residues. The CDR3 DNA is TGCAGCGCAGTGACAGGTGCATACGAGCAGTACTTC. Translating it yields CSAVTGAYEQYF.

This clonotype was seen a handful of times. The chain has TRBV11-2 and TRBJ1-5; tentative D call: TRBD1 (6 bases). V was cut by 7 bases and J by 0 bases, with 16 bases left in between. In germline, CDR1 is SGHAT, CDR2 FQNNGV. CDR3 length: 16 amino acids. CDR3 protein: CASTLGGGYSNQPQHF. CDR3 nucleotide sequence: TGTGCCAGCACCCTGGGAGGGGGTTATAGCAATCAGCCCCAGCATTTT.